The rows below give T cell receptor beta chains drawn from one sample of a study of post-analysis software for immune sequencing data. Each CDR3 protein is one row after TCRdb ran MiXCR on the PCR reads. This table holds more than 350,000 distinct CDR3 sequences, roughly 38% found once. The material sequenced was blood. The source is a girl aged 2 to 10 with multiple sclerosis. CDR3s include the opening cysteine and the closing phenylalanine or tryptophan. A D gene is named only where the DNA matches it firmly. Expanded clones get a size class; other rows say once, few or many, or leave the size out.

j_call v_call clone_size d_call cdr3_nt cdr3_aa
TRBJ2-1 TRBV25-1 few TRBD2 TGTGCCAGCAGTTCAACTAGCGGAAACAATGAGCAGTTCTTC CASSSTSGNNEQFF
TRBJ2-7 TRBV7-2 NA NA TGTGCCCGCAGCTTAGGGCGGGGCTACGAGCAGTACTTC CARSLGRGYEQYF
TRBJ2-2 TRBV20-1 NA TRBD1 TGCAGTGCTCCGCGGACAGGGGGCTACACCGGGGAGCTGTTTTTT CSAPRTGGYTGELFF
TRBJ2-7 TRBV10-3 once TRBD1 TGTGCCATCAGTGAGTATATGGGACAGGGGGCTCGCGAGCAGTACTTC CAISEYMGQGAREQYF
TRBJ2-7 TRBV6-5 few TRBD2 TGTGCCAGCAGTCCGGGACTAGCGGGAGTATGGGACGAGCAGTACTTC CASSPGLAGVWDEQYF
TRBJ2-7 TRBV7-2 NA TRBD1 TGTGCCAGCAGAGAGGACAGGGCGAGCTCCTACGAGCAGTACTTC CASREDRASSYEQYF
TRBJ1-1 TRBV6-2/TRBV6-3 few NA TGTGCCAGCCGGGATCCGAGCACTGAAGCTTTCTTT CASRDPSTEAFF
TRBJ1-5 TRBV20-1 NA TRBD1 TGCAGTGCTCGCCGGGACAGAGGGCAGCCCCAGCATTTT CSARRDRGQPQHF
TRBJ2-5 TRBV9 NA NA TGTGCCAGCAGCGGAGGGGATTTGGAGACCCAGTACTTC CASSGGDLETQYF
TRBJ2-7 TRBV10-3 few NA TGTGCCATCAGCCGGGCCTTCGGACAGACCTACGAGCAGTACTTC CAISRAFGQTYEQYF
TRBJ2-1 TRBV4-3 NA NA TGCGCCAGCAGCGTCTCCGGACCATCCTACAATGAGCAGTTCTTC CASSVSGPSYNEQFF
TRBJ1-2 TRBV25-1 few TRBD1 TGTGCCAGCAGTGAATTGGGGACAGGGAGGTGGGATGGCTACACCTTC CASSELGTGRWDGYTF
TRBJ2-5 TRBV5-6 NA NA TGTGCCAGCAGCTCTGGCAATTCCCAGAGGACCCAGTACTTC CASSSGNSQRTQYF
TRBJ1-1 TRBV5-1 few NA TGCGCCAGCAGCTTGGCGTGGGACACGGGGAACACTGAAGCTTTCTTT CASSLAWDTGNTEAFF
TRBJ1-1 TRBV6-5 NA NA TGTGCCGCATTACACCTCGGGGGAACTGAAGCTTTCTTT CAALHLGGTEAFF
TRBJ2-1 TRBV20-1 NA TRBD2 TGCAGTGCTAGAGATCGGCTAGCGGGGAAATCTAGCTCCTACAATGAGCAGTTCTTC CSARDRLAGKSSSYNEQFF
TRBJ2-3 TRBV12-5 once TRBD2 TGTGCTAGTGGTTCGACTAGCGGGAGGGCCGCAGATACGCAGTATTTT CASGSTSGRAADTQYF
TRBJ1-2 TRBV5-5 once TRBD1 TGTGCCAGCAGCTTAGACGGGACAGTCTATGGCTACACCTTC CASSLDGTVYGYTF
TRBJ2-3 TRBV25-1 few NA TGTGCCAGCAGTGAAGGGATTGTTCTGGCAGATACGCAGTATTTT CASSEGIVLADTQYF
TRBJ2-7 TRBV7-9 many TRBD1 TGCGCCAGCAGCTCGGGACAGACCTACGAGCAGTACTTC CASSSGQTYEQYF